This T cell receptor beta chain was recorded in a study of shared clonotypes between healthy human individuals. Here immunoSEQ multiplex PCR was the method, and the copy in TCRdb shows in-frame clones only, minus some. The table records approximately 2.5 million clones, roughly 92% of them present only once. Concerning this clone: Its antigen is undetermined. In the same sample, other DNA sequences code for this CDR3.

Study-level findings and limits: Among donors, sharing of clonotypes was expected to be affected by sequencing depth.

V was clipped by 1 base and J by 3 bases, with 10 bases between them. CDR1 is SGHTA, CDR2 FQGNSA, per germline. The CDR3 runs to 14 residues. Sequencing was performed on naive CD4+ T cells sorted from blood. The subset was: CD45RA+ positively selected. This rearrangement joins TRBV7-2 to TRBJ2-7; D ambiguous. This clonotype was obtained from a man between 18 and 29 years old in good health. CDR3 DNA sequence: TGTGCCAGCAGCTTAGGTGGCTCTCTCTACGAGCAGTACTTC. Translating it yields CASSLGGSLYEQYF.